This TCR beta chain comes out of a study of blood T cell repertoires in COVID-19. The overall study: The origin of the acute and convalescent COVID-19 samples was the United States, Italy and Spain.

V shed 2 bases and J 7 bases; nucleotides not matched to a gene: 5. CDR3 size: 15 residues. The V gene's germline CDR1 is LNHDA and CDR2 SQIVND (reference sequence). This table comes from immunoSEQ multiplex PCR, and its TCRdb copy is limited to in-frame clones, with some not included. This sample has under 400,000 clones, with over 75% found just once. This TCR came from a man between 35 and 55 years old in a cohort exposed to, infected with or recovered from COVID-19 (not recorded which). Source material: PBMCs or T cells enriched from blood (not recorded which). J is TRBJ2-1 and V is TRBV19; 10 bases fit TRBD2. The CDR3: CASSITSGIFNEQFF. The CDR3 DNA is TGTGCCAGTAGTATAACTAGCGGGATTTTTAATGAGCAGTTCTTC. Supplemented by reference TRBV19 and TRBJ2-1, the full variable domain reads DGGITQSPKYLFRKEGQNVTLSCEQNLNHDAMYWYRQDPGQGLRLIYYSQIVNDFQKGDIAEGYSVSREKKESFPLTVTSAQKNPTAFYLCASSITSGIFNEQFFGPGTRLTVL.